A single sample is the source of the 11 T cell receptor beta chains below, sequenced in a study of read filtering for tumor transcriptome and immune sequencing. This library used roughly 430 ng RNA and molecular barcoded adaptors spanning alpha/delta and beta/gamma chains. One entry per CDR3 protein results from TCRdb running MiXCR on the reads. Of about 48,000 distinct CDR3 sequences detected, roughly 19% appear once; the ten largest clones hold 15%. Input material: a population of CD138-negative cells sorted from bone marrow. Receptors were obtained from a donor at least 40 years old with multiple myeloma.

With regard to this clonotype: The conserved closing phenylalanine or tryptophan is absent in this CDR3, likely reflecting a read error. This chain joins TRBV5-5 and TRBJ2-1, with D possibly TRBD1 on 5 matching bases. This CDR3 spans 15 amino acids. Germline values: CDR1 SGHKS, CDR2 YYEKEE (reference sequence). V was pared by 4 bases and J by 6 bases, with 17 bases between. The CDR3 nucleotides read TGTGCCAGCAGCATTGGGGCTCCCGGGCCCAATGAGCAGTTCCTC. Translated, it gives CASSIGAPGPNEQFL.

This chain joins TRBV29-1 and TRBJ1-4; the D gene is possibly TRBD1 (6 bases). This CDR3 has 13 amino acids. V was shortened by 0 bases and J by 8 bases, with 10 bases between the two germline ends. Per germline, CDR1 SQVTM and CDR2 ANQGSEA. The CDR3 sequence is CSVEDRDTEKLFF. The CDR3, as DNA: TGCAGCGTTGAAGATCGGGACACCGAAAAACTGTTTTTT.

As concerns this clonotype: An end of the junction does not agree with germline; a read error may underlie this. The chain joins TRBV28 to TRBJ2-7; D is tentatively TRBD1 or TRBD2 (5 bases each). There are 15 residues in the CDR3. CDR1 and CDR2 from the germline V gene are MDHEN and SYDVKM. CDR3 amino acids: CVSSERGRIPYEQYF. Written as DNA, the CDR3 is TGTGTCAGCAGTGAACGGGGACGGATACCCTACGAGCAGTACTTC.

A word on this clonotype: In this CDR3 the conserved last residue, phenylalanine or tryptophan, is missing, so a read error is likely. This chain connects TRBV29-1 to TRBJ1-1; tentative D call: TRBD1 (5 bases). This CDR3 region has 13 residues. Germline V gene sequence: CDR1 SQVTM, CDR2 ANQGSEA. With 8 bases removed from V and 4 bases from J, the gap between germline ends came to 17 bases. Here the CDR3 DNA reads TGCAGCTCGCGGACCAGGGATGGCACTGAAGCTTTCATT. It specifies CSSRTRDGTEAFI.

With regard to this clonotype: A much larger clone differs from this one at a single base, so this may be a read error. V is TRBV5-1 and J is TRBJ2-1; D unresolved. In germline, CDR1 is SGHRS, CDR2 YFSETQ. The CDR3 runs to 16 residues. The CDR3 reads CASSLRQDLSYNEQLF. The CDR3 DNA is TGCGCCAGCAGCTTGCGGCAGGACCTCTCCTACAATGAGCAGCTCTTC.

This clonotype was recorded many times. This chain connects TRBV2 to TRBJ2-5; D remains unclear. The CDR3 has 13 residues. The V and J ends lost 5 bases and 4 bases respectively, with 11 bases between them. In germline, CDR1 is SNHLY, CDR2 FYNNEI. CDR3 in DNA: TGTGCCAGCAGTCGCGACTCGGGAGAGACCCAGTACTTC. Its translation: CASSRDSGETQYF.

This clonotype appeared many times. The V and J genes are TRBV29-1 and TRBJ1-2; D possibly corresponds to TRBD1 (5 bases). Looked up from germline, CDR1 is SQVTM and CDR2 is ANQGSEA. Trimming left V 3 bases short and J 2 bases short, with 10 bases between. This CDR3 spans 13 amino acids. The CDR3 nucleotides read TGCAGCGTTGATGGGGCCCGAAACTATGGCTACACCTTC. Translated, it gives CSVDGARNYGYTF.

This clonotype was seen ten or more times. CDR3 sequence reads: CASSPLHNEQFF. CDR3 nucleotides: TGTGCCAGCAGCCCCCTCCACAATGAGCAGTTCTTC. The rearrangement links TRBV7-2 to TRBJ2-1; the D is unclear. The germline gives CDR1 SGHTA, CDR2 FQGNSA. This CDR3 has 12 amino acids. V was cut by 5 bases and J by 5 bases, with 7 bases left in between. Full variable domain (remainder filled in from reference TRBV7-2 and TRBJ2-1): GAGVSQSPSNKVTEKGKDVELRCDPISGHTALYWYRQSLGQGLEFLIYFQGNSAPDKSGLPSDRFSAERTGGSVSTLTIQRTQQEDSAVYLCASSPLHNEQFFGPGTRLTVL.

This clonotype has just a few counts. As DNA, the CDR3 is TGTGCCAGTAGTCCGCGTCCGTACGGAGGGGCCAAAAACATTCAGTACTTC. Translating gives CASSPRPYGGAKNIQYF. This sequence joins TRBV19 and TRBJ2-4; possibly TRBD2 for D (6 bases). Between the trimmed V and J ends, which lost 5 bases and 1 base, there was a span of 18 bases. The CDR3 is made up of 17 amino acids. Germline CDR1 and CDR2: LNHDA and SQIVND (reference sequence).

Only a few counts were recorded for this clonotype. In nucleotides, the CDR3 is TGTGCCAGCAGTCGAGGACTGAGAAACTCCTACGAGCAGTACTTC. Amino acids: CASSRGLRNSYEQYF. This chain uses TRBV12-3 or TRBV12-4 with TRBJ2-7; D is possibly TRBD2 (5 bases). Trimming removed 5 bases at V and 0 bases at J, with 14 bases between. This CDR3 region has 15 residues.

This clonotype has a handful of counts. DNA of the CDR3: TGTGCCAGCAGAAAATCAGGGCCCCCCACCGGGGAGCTGTTTTTT. It encodes CASRKSGPPTGELFF. The chain couples TRBV7-9 to TRBJ2-2, with a weak D call TRBD1 (5 bases). Germline CDR1 SEHNR, CDR2 FQNEAQ (reference sequence). Trimming removed 6 bases at V and 4 bases at J, with 15 bases between. There are 15 residues in the CDR3.